This T cell receptor beta chain was found in a study of OX40 agonist ivuxolimab in advanced cancers. With 3 bases clipped from V and 4 bases from J, the junction kept 4 bases outside the gene matches. Germline V gene data show CDR1 as MNHEY and CDR2 as SVGAGI. This CDR3 has 16 amino acids. Here immunoSEQ multiplex PCR was the method, and the copy in TCRdb shows in-frame clones only, minus some. The sample records about 29,000 clones, roughly 80% being singletons. The chain carries TRBV6-5 and TRBJ2-1; 12 nucleotides match TRBD2. The material was CD4+ or CD8+ T cells sorted from blood, obtained in a trial of the OX40 agonist ivuxolimab. This receptor was taken from an adult with an advanced solid tumor such as melanoma, head and neck, liver or kidney cancer. CDR3 residues: CASSYLAGGWYNEQFF. Here the CDR3 DNA reads TGTGCCAGCAGTTATCTAGCGGGAGGGTGGTACAATGAGCAGTTCTTC.